A selection of T cell receptor beta chains follows, all from one sample in a study of T cells in localized non-small cell lung cancer. Repertoires were generated with immunoSEQ multiplex PCR, while TCRdb's copy carries only in-frame clones and drops some. The sample includes fewer than 100,000 clones, approximately 86% of them seen just once. The source was peripheral blood, collected before any cancer treatment. These receptors came from a man aged 35-75 years with stage I squamous cell lung carcinoma. Each CDR3 is given with its conserved first and last residue. D genes are given only for firm matches. The size entry is marked missing in some rows and otherwise reads once, few, many or a size class.

TRBD1	TRBV5-1	TRBJ1-2	.	CASSLEVGTAPNYGYTF	TGCGCCAGCAGCTTGGAAGTCGGGACAGCCCCTAACTATGGCTACACCTTC
.	TRBV7-6	TRBJ1-5	.	CASSLDLGRAGRNQPQHF	TGTGCCAGCAGCTTAGATCTCGGCAGGGCAGGGCGCAATCAGCCCCAGCATTTT
.	TRBV5-4	TRBJ1-2	.	CASSHLSNYGYTF	TGTGCCAGCAGCCACCTCTCCAACTATGGCTACACCTTC
.	TRBV2	TRBJ1-5	.	CASSALYQPQHF	TGTGCCAGCAGTGCCCTTTATCAGCCCCAGCATTTT
.	TRBV4-1	TRBJ2-2	.	CASSQGLQNTGELFF	TGCGCCAGCAGCCAAGGCTTACAGAACACCGGGGAGCTGTTTTTT
.	TRBV6-5	TRBJ2-7	.	CASRDPSSHEQYF	TGTGCCAGCAGGGATCCTTCGTCCCACGAGCAGTACTTC
.	TRBV7-9	TRBJ2-3	few	CASSSSATDTQYF	TGTGCCAGCAGCTCCAGCGCCACAGATACGCAGTATTTT
.	TRBV9	TRBJ2-5	.	CASSVWGQETQYF	TGTGCCAGCAGCGTATGGGGGCAAGAGACCCAGTACTTC
.	TRBV5-5	TRBJ1-6	.	CASSLERDSPLHF	TGTGCCAGCAGCTTGGAAAGGGACTCACCCCTCCACTTT
.	TRBV5-1	TRBJ2-3	once	CASSLGPLQPQDTQYF	TGCGCCAGCAGCTTGGGACCCCTCCAACCTCAGGATACGCAGTATTTT
.	TRBV5-1	TRBJ1-1	once	CASSLVAGDMNTEAFF	TGCGCCAGCAGCTTGGTGGCAGGGGACATGAACACTGAAGCTTTCTTT
TRBD2	TRBV5-1	TRBJ2-5	.	CASSLGSGGAFQETQYF	TGCGCCAGCAGCTTAGGTAGCGGGGGGGCATTCCAAGAGACCCAGTACTTC
TRBD1	TRBV28	TRBJ1-3	.	CASSLVTGYSGNTIYF	TGTGCCAGCAGTTTAGTGACAGGGTACTCTGGAAACACCATATATTTT
.	TRBV28	TRBJ1-6	.	CASSGVDSPLHF	TGTGCCAGCAGTGGAGTCGATTCACCCCTCCACTTT
.	TRBV5-8	TRBJ2-7	few	CASSRSGYSYEQYF	TGTGCCAGCAGTCGCAGCGGGTACTCCTACGAGCAGTACTTC
.	TRBV7-8	TRBJ1-2	.	CASSPSESDGYTF	TGTGCCAGCAGCCCCTCCGAGTCGGATGGCTACACCTTC
.	TRBV28	TRBJ1-5	.	CAYQDGAGNQPQHF	TGTGCCTACCAGGATGGGGCGGGCAATCAGCCCCAGCATTTT
.	TRBV2	TRBJ1-2	.	CASSPQSGYTF	TGTGCCAGCAGTCCGCAGAGTGGCTACACCTTC
.	TRBV11-2	TRBJ2-3	.	CASSLVDTQYF	TGTGCCAGCAGCTTAGTAGATACGCAGTATTTT
.	TRBV12-1	TRBJ2-1	.	CASSFIYEQFF	TGTGCCAGCAGCTTTATATATGAGCAGTTCTTC
.	TRBV5-1	TRBJ1-4	.	CASSTKGSTNEKLFF	TGCGCCAGCAGCACTAAGGGGTCAACTAATGAAAAACTGTTTTTT
.	TRBV4-2	TRBJ1-4	.	CASSLGGNRGNEKLFF	TGTGCCAGCAGCCTAGGGGGGAATAGGGGTAATGAAAAACTGTTTTTT
TRBD1	TRBV10-3	TRBJ1-1	.	CAINAGTGVTEAFF	TGTGCCATCAACGCCGGGACAGGGGTAACTGAAGCTTTCTTT
.	TRBV5-4	TRBJ1-1	.	CASSLGTPMNTEAFF	TGTGCCAGCAGCCTGGGGACACCCATGAACACTGAAGCTTTCTTT
.	TRBV7-2	TRBJ1-2	.	CASSLYQGQGYTF	TGTGCCAGCAGCTTATATCAGGGTCAGGGCTACACCTTC
.	TRBV7-6	TRBJ2-2	.	CASSLGRGSRALSTGELFF	TGTGCCAGCAGCTTAGGCCGGGGCTCCAGGGCGCTTAGCACCGGGGAGCTGTTTTTT
.	TRBV6-4	TRBJ1-1	.	CASSMEGGLGEAFF	TGTGCCAGCAGTATGGAGGGGGGGCTCGGTGAAGCTTTCTTT
.	TRBV18	TRBJ1-6	.	CASSPVIQDNSPLHF	TGTGCCAGCTCACCGGTAATACAAGATAATTCACCCCTCCACTTT
.	TRBV11-2	TRBJ1-1	.	CASSPAVEAFF	TGTGCCAGCAGCCCCGCCGTGGAAGCTTTCTTT
.	TRBV11-3	TRBJ2-2	.	CASSANGMAGTGELFF	TGTGCCAGCAGCGCGAACGGGATGGCGGGCACCGGGGAGCTGTTTTTT
.	TRBV5-4	TRBJ2-5	once	CASSQTGHQETQYF	TGTGCCAGCAGCCAGACCGGACACCAAGAGACCCAGTACTTC
.	TRBV7-6	TRBJ1-1	.	CASSLGHVNTEAFF	TGTGCCAGCAGCCTAGGGCACGTGAACACTGAAGCTTTCTTT
.	TRBV7-9	TRBJ2-7	.	CASSLNLGSYEQYF	TGTGCCAGCAGCTTGAATCTGGGGTCCTACGAGCAGTACTTC
.	TRBV5-1	TRBJ2-2	.	CASSSGPNPNTGELFF	TGCGCCAGCAGCTCGGGACCGAACCCGAACACCGGGGAGCTGTTTTTT
TRBD1	TRBV9	TRBJ1-2	.	CASSIGGGPGDYGYTF	TGTGCCAGCAGCATAGGGGGCGGTCCAGGGGATTATGGCTACACCTTC
TRBD1	TRBV5-1	TRBJ2-7	few	CASSPGWDRYPEQYF	TGCGCCAGCAGCCCGGGTTGGGACAGGTATCCCGAGCAGTACTTC
TRBD1	TRBV5-4	TRBJ1-6	.	CASSLRTGFNNSPLHF	TGTGCCAGCAGCTTACGGACAGGGTTTAATAATTCACCCCTCCACTTT
.	TRBV28	TRBJ2-5	.	CATLSWETQYF	TGTGCCACCTTAAGCTGGGAGACCCAGTACTTC
.	TRBV5-1	TRBJ2-1	.	CASSLDWRNEQFF	TGCGCCAGCAGCCTAGACTGGAGAAATGAGCAGTTCTTC
TRBD1	TRBV2	TRBJ1-4	.	CASSEQGAGFEKLFF	TGTGCCAGCAGTGAACAGGGGGCGGGATTTGAAAAACTGTTTTTT
.	TRBV6-1	TRBJ2-3	.	CAILKSDTQYF	TGTGCCATTCTGAAGTCTGATACGCAGTATTTT
.	TRBV5-1	TRBJ2-2	.	CASSFDGANTGELFF	TGCGCCAGCAGCTTTGACGGGGCGAACACCGGGGAGCTGTTTTTT
.	TRBV7-2	TRBJ2-1	.	CASSLGYNEQFF	TGTGCCAGCAGCTTAGGGTACAATGAGCAGTTCTTC
.	TRBV4-1	TRBJ2-3	once	CASSQVDQAMHTQYF	TGCGCCAGCAGCCAAGTCGACCAGGCGATGCATACGCAGTATTTT
.	TRBV5-6	TRBJ1-2	.	CASSFDQARGYTF	TGTGCCAGCAGCTTTGACCAGGCGAGAGGCTACACCTTC
.	TRBV9	TRBJ1-1	.	CASSVPPLDILGF	TGTGCCAGCAGCGTACCGCCCTTGGACATCCTCGGCTTT
TRBD1	TRBV19	TRBJ1-2	.	CASSPSGTVNYGYTF	TGTGCCAGTAGTCCCTCCGGGACAGTTAACTATGGCTACACCTTC
TRBD2	TRBV28	TRBJ2-7	.	CASSFHGTSKYEQYF	TGTGCCAGCAGTTTCCACGGGACTAGTAAATACGAGCAGTACTTC
TRBD2	TRBV19	TRBJ2-5	.	CASSFRLAGVETQYF	TGTGCCAGTAGTTTCCGACTAGCGGGGGTTGAGACCCAGTACTTC
.	TRBV4-1	TRBJ1-2	.	CASSQGPGALYGYTF	TGCGCCAGCAGCCAAGGTCCAGGGGCCCTCTATGGCTACACCTTC
.	TRBV5-4	TRBJ1-2	.	CASSLETRGYTF	TGTGCCAGCAGCTTAGAGACTCGGGGCTACACCTTC
.	TRBV20-1	TRBJ1-2	once	CSASPSYGYTF	TGCAGTGCTAGTCCCAGCTATGGCTACACCTTC
.	TRBV28	TRBJ2-5	.	CASSPGQFQETQYF	TGTGCCAGCAGCCCAGGACAGTTCCAAGAGACCCAGTACTTC
TRBD1	TRBV5-5	TRBJ2-2	once	CASSPRSGTGGGELFF	TGTGCCAGCAGCCCGAGGTCCGGGACAGGGGGCGGGGAGCTGTTTTTT
.	TRBV11-2	TRBJ1-2	.	CASSTPPGLKGGYTF	TGTGCCAGCAGCACCCCTCCGGGACTTAAAGGAGGCTACACCTTC
.	TRBV10-3	TRBJ1-5	.	CATKGGVISNQPQHF	TGTGCCACCAAGGGGGGAGTTATTAGCAATCAGCCCCAGCATTTT
.	TRBV5-4	TRBJ2-5	.	CASSLPLAGAKETQYF	TGTGCCAGCAGCTTGCCTCTTGCGGGGGCCAAAGAGACCCAGTACTTC
.	TRBV5-1	TRBJ1-5	.	CASSTGPGGNQPQHF	TGCGCCAGCAGTACCGGGCCTGGGGGCAATCAGCCCCAGCATTTT
.	TRBV5-1	TRBJ1-2	.	CASSQTGSNYGYTF	TGCGCCAGCAGCCAGACAGGTTCTAACTATGGCTACACCTTC